The rows below give T cell receptor beta chains drawn from one sample of a study of blood T cell repertoires in COVID-19. Using immunoSEQ multiplex PCR, the repertoire was profiled, and TCRdb retains in-frame clones only, with some absent. The repertoire holds approximately 76,000 clones, with over 75% as singletons. The specimen sequenced was peripheral blood. The receptors shown here come from a human donor in a cohort sampled during active COVID-19. Both conserved end residues are part of each CDR3. D genes are given only for firm matches. A row's size may be missing; if present it is once, few, many or a size class.

TRBV18	NA	NA	TRBJ1-5	TGTGCCAGCTCATCCGCTAACAGGGATCAGCCCCAGCATTTT	CASSSANRDQPQHF
TRBV5-1	NA	NA	TRBJ1-1	TGCGCCAGCAGCTTGTCCCTAGGTTATGGCACTGAAGCTTTCTTT	CASSLSLGYGTEAFF
TRBV7-2	TRBD2	NA	TRBJ2-1	TGTGCCAGCAGAGTTAGCGGGGGGGCGTACAATGAGCAGTTCTTC	CASRVSGGAYNEQFF
TRBV5-5	TRBD1	few	TRBJ1-6	TGTGCCAGCAGCCGACAGGGGGGATACTCACCCCTCCACTTT	CASSRQGGYSPLHF
TRBV18	NA	NA	TRBJ1-1	TGTGCCAGCTCACCGAGGACTCCACAGGGCACTGAAGCTTTCTTT	CASSPRTPQGTEAFF
TRBV3-1/TRBV3-2	TRBD2	NA	TRBJ2-3	TGTGCCAGCAGCCAACCGGGACTAGCGGGAGATACGCAGTATTTT	CASSQPGLAGDTQYF
TRBV24-1	TRBD2	NA	TRBJ2-1	TGTGCCACCAGTGACCCGACTAGCGGGAGGAACAATGAGCAGTTCTTC	CATSDPTSGRNNEQFF
TRBV27	NA	NA	TRBJ1-5	TGTGCCAGCACGGCGGGGCAGGGCCTCAATCAGCCCCAGCATTTT	CASTAGQGLNQPQHF
TRBV19	NA	NA	TRBJ1-1	TGTGCCAGTGCCCCAGCGTGGAGAAACACTGAAGCTTTCTTT	CASAPAWRNTEAFF
TRBV7-2	TRBD1	NA	TRBJ1-3	TGTGCCAGCAGCCCAGACAGGGGACTTGGAAACACCATATATTTT	CASSPDRGLGNTIYF
TRBV6-6	NA	NA	TRBJ2-5	TGTGCCAGTTTTCAACAAGAGACCCAGTACTTC	CASFQQETQYF
TRBV19	NA	once	TRBJ2-4	TGTGCCAGTTCTCTGTCCTTAGCCAAAAACATTCAGTACTTC	CASSLSLAKNIQYF
TRBV19	NA	many	TRBJ2-6	TGTGCCAGTAGTACCTACTCTGGGGCCAACGTCCTGACTTTC	CASSTYSGANVLTF
TRBV5-1	NA	NA	TRBJ2-7	TGCGCCAGCAGCTTAGAGGGATTCTACGAGCAGTACTTC	CASSLEGFYEQYF
TRBV10-3	TRBD2	NA	TRBJ2-2	TGTGCCGCCACCGACCTAGCGGGGGGCACCGGGGAGCTGTTTTTT	CAATDLAGGTGELFF
TRBV6-2/TRBV6-3	NA	NA	TRBJ1-1	TGTGCCAGCAGTTACCGGAAGGGGCCATTGAGCACTGAAGCTTTCTTT	CASSYRKGPLSTEAFF
TRBV19	NA	NA	TRBJ2-7	TGTGCCAGTAGTATAGGTAGGGGTTACGAGCAGTACTTC	CASSIGRGYEQYF
TRBV19	NA	NA	TRBJ1-5	TGTGCCAGTAGCGCCGGGGTAGATCAGCCCCAGCATTTT	CASSAGVDQPQHF